The clone carrying this TCR beta chain was found many times. Amplification yielded TCR beta CDR3 regions, with RNA transcripts as the source. TCR CDR3 underwent first-round RT-PCR with the HTBI primer set. TCRdb reprocessed the multiplex PCR reads via MiXCR and lists one record per CDR3 protein. The repertoire holds about 520,000 distinct CDR3 sequences, approximately 25% seen once, with about 11% in the top ten. For ophthalmopathy patients, the Clinical Activity Score was at least 3 and the NOSPECS grade at least 4; duration was under 3 months. The CDR3 consists of 17 residues. Germline-derived CDR1 and CDR2 are SGHAT and FQDESV (reference sequence). The V end lost 5 bases, the J end lost 3 bases, and 19 bases lay between the germline ends. This sample was taken from a study of T cells in Graves' hyperthyroidism and ophthalmopathy.

The source material was blood. The chain carries TRBV11-1 and TRBJ2-2, with D unclear. The sequence was collected from a woman aged 25-40 years with Graves' ophthalmopathy. The CDR3 here is CASSPPRPIADTGELFF. The CDR3 nucleotides read TGTGCCAGCAGCCCTCCCAGGCCGATCGCGGACACCGGGGAGCTGTTTTTT.